The 14 T cell receptor beta chains below all came from one sample that was sequenced in a study of blood T cell repertoires in COVID-19. The assay was immunoSEQ multiplex PCR, and TCRdb's table has in-frame clones only and misses some. The sample shows 250,000 to 400,000 clones, approximately 88% of them seen only once. Input material: peripheral blood. The receptors here all came from a woman aged 25 to 39 with COVID-19, enrolled during active disease.

The CDR3 region is CASSGSSTDTQYF. CDR3 sequence (DNA): TGTGCCAGCAGCGGCTCTAGCACAGATACGCAGTATTTT. The chain carries TRBV14 and TRBJ2-3; no clear D gene. Germline V gene lookup returns CDR1 SGHDN and CDR2 FVKESK. This CDR3 comprises 13 residues. Deletions cut 5 bases from V and 0 bases from J, with 6 bases between.

The chain has TRBV2 and TRBJ2-5; 7 bases line up with TRBD2. CDR1 and CDR2 from the germline V gene are SNHLY and FYNNEI. The trim removed 6 bases at V and 4 bases at J, leaving 8 bases unmatched. The length of the CDR3 is 14 residues. CDR3 amino acids: CASRPSGISETQYF. The DNA for the CDR3 is TGTGCCAGCAGACCCAGCGGGATCTCAGAGACCCAGTACTTC.

This clone has just a few counts. The chain carries TRBV7-9 and TRBJ1-2; a possible D gene is TRBD1 (5 bases). CDR1 is SEHNR, CDR2 FQNEAQ, per germline (reference sequence). This CDR3 has 13 residues. V dropped 0 bases and J dropped 5 bases, with 7 bases sitting between them. This chain's CDR3 is CASSLARGYGYTF. The CDR3 coding sequence is TGTGCCAGCAGCTTAGCGCGGGGGTATGGCTACACCTTC.

In its sample, this clone was seen once. This chain links TRBV11-3 with TRBJ2-4, with D perhaps matching TRBD1 (5 bases). Germline-derived CDR1 and CDR2 are SGHNT and YENEEA. The CDR3 contains 14 residues. V was clipped by 5 bases and J by 8 bases, with 16 bases between them. The CDR3 sequence: CASSPRQRNDIQYF. In DNA, the CDR3 is TGTGCCAGCAGCCCGAGACAGAGGAATGACATTCAGTACTTC.

The chain joins TRBV3-1 (or the pseudogene TRBV3-2) to TRBJ2-5; 11 bases line up with TRBD2. The CDR3 contains 14 residues. Germline V gives CDR1 LGHDT, CDR2 YNNKEL (reference sequence). Germline trimming cut 5 bases from V and 5 bases from J; bases unmatched to any gene: 4. This chain's CDR3 is CASSLAGGPETQYF. The CDR3 bases are TGTGCCAGCAGCTTAGCGGGGGGGCCGGAGACCCAGTACTTC.

The chain carries TRBV18 and TRBJ1-4; no clear D. Trimming removed 6 bases at V and 8 bases at J, with 10 bases between. There are 12 residues in the CDR3. Per germline, CDR1 KGHSH and CDR2 LQKENI. CDR3 residues: CASSPNREKLFF. CDR3 in DNA: TGTGCCAGCTCTCCTAATCGGGAAAAACTGTTTTTT.

The rearrangement links TRBV5-1 to TRBJ1-6, with TRBD1 matching over 7 bases. Looked up from germline, CDR1 is SGHRS and CDR2 is YFSETQ. This CDR3 region has 15 residues. The V and J ends lost 3 bases and 8 bases, in that order; junction bases with no gene match: 8. CDR3 DNA sequence: TGCGCCAGCAGCTCTATACAGGGGAGGTATTCACCCCTCCACTTT. It yields the protein CASSSIQGRYSPLHF.

The V call is TRBV19, the J call TRBJ1-2; unclear D gene. This CDR3 contains 13 residues. The germline V gene has CDR1 LNHDA and CDR2 SQIVND (reference sequence). The germline V and J ends were trimmed by 1 base and 3 bases, with 6 bases remaining between them. The DNA for the CDR3 is TGTGCCAGTAGTATAGTACCAGACTATGGCTACACCTTC. It translates to CASSIVPDYGYTF.

This chain's CDR3 is CASSQRGYGEQFF. The CDR3 DNA reads as TGTGCCAGCAGCCAACGAGGGTACGGTGAGCAGTTCTTC. The chain recombines TRBV3-1 (or the pseudogene TRBV3-2) with TRBJ2-1; D might be TRBD2 (5 bases). Germline CDR1 and CDR2: LGHDT and YNNKEL (reference sequence). The CDR3 is 13 residues long. The V end lost 2 bases, the J end lost 9 bases, and 11 bases lay between the germline ends.

This chain uses TRBV2 with TRBJ1-6, with 8 bases aligning to TRBD1. The V gene end was trimmed by 6 bases and the J gene end by 8 bases; junction bases not matched to a gene: 6. Germline CDR1 and CDR2: SNHLY and FYNNEI. This CDR3 comprises 14 residues. DNA for the CDR3: TGTGCCAGCAGAAAGGACAGGGCAGATTCACCCCTCCACTTT. This codes for CASRKDRADSPLHF.

A remark on this clone: This same CDR3 is encoded by further DNA sequences in the sample. This chain links TRBV25-1 with TRBJ2-3, with 9 bases aligning to TRBD2. Germline CDR1 is MGHDK and CDR2 is SYGVNS. V trimming: 3 bases; J trimming: 2 bases; junction bases outside the gene matches: 3. This CDR3 is 15 amino acids long. The CDR3 sequence is CASSEGGGATDTQYF. CDR3 in DNA: TGTGCCAGCAGTGAGGGCGGGGGGGCCACAGATACGCAGTATTTT. The whole variable domain, remainder taken from reference TRBV25-1 and TRBJ2-3, is EADIYQTPRYLVIGTGKKITLECSQTMGHDKMYWYQQDPGMELHLIHYSYGVNSTEKGDLSSESTVSRIRTEHFPLTLESARPSHTSQYLCASSEGGGATDTQYFGPGTRLTVL.

The J gene is TRBJ1-4, the V gene TRBV7-2, with 10 bases that match TRBD1. V shed 1 base and J 6 bases; nucleotides not matched to a gene: 8. The CDR3 extends over 17 amino acids. Germline values: CDR1 SGHTA, CDR2 FQGNSA. CDR3 nucleotides: TGTGCCAGCAGCTTAGGGGTTTCGACAGGGGGCTATGAAAAACTGTTTTTT. Translating gives CASSLGVSTGGYEKLFF.

The gene calls are TRBV12-5 and TRBJ2-1; no clear D. Germline CDR1 is LGHNT and CDR2 is FRNRAP. This CDR3 is 10 amino acids long. V dropped 7 bases and J dropped 5 bases, with 3 bases sitting between them. The CDR3 DNA is TGTGCTAGTGCCGACAATGAGCAGTTCTTC. The encoded protein is CASADNEQFF.

This chain's CDR3 is CASSWGQGGNTIYF. The CDR3 DNA reads TGTGCCAGCAGCTGGGGACAGGGTGGAAACACCATATATTTT. The V and J genes are TRBV13 and TRBJ1-3, with 9 bases identical to TRBD1. The germline CDR1 and CDR2 sequences are PRHDT and FYEKMQ (reference sequence). The CDR3 has 14 amino acids. J was trimmed by 3 bases and V by 4 bases; bases with no gene match: 1.